Below are 17 T cell receptor beta chains sequenced from a single sample in a study of blood T cell repertoires in COVID-19 (dated by TCRdb to about 2020). The library was made by the immunoSEQ multiplex PCR assay. Entries here come from immuneACCESS through TCRdb and include only in-frame sequences with V and J called. Some clones fail to appear in such tables; in the studies checked, an unresolved V gene covers under half of the shortfall, and the cause of the remainder is unknown. The sample table records under 250,000 clones; 80% to 90% of these occur just once. The biggest ten clones account for about 4.8% of the sample. The sample was peripheral blood. These receptors were collected from a woman aged 65 to 85 with acute or convalescent COVID-19.

The chain links TRBV30 to TRBJ2-3; 11 bases match TRBD2. The V gene's germline CDR1 is GTSNPN and CDR2 SVGIG (reference sequence). The CDR3 is 14 residues long. J was trimmed by 7 bases and V by 2 bases; bases with no gene match: 5. The DNA for the CDR3 is TGTGCCTGGAGTAGGCTAGCGGGGGGAAATACGCAGTATTTT. Protein product: CAWSRLAGGNTQYF.

The CDR3 protein is CASSPRGQRHYGYTF. Here the CDR3 DNA reads TGTGCCAGCAGCCCCAGAGGACAGAGACACTATGGCTACACCTTC. This chain joins TRBV7-9 and TRBJ1-2, with D maybe TRBD1 (6 bases). V was cut by 5 bases and J by 3 bases, with 16 bases left in between. The CDR3 extends over 15 amino acids. The germline V gene encodes CDR1 SEHNR and CDR2 FQNEAQ (reference sequence).

The V gene is TRBV7-9, the J gene TRBJ1-4; the D gene is possibly TRBD1 (6 bases). CDR1 and CDR2 (germline): SEHNR, FQNEAQ (reference sequence). The ends were cut back, 4 bases at V and 3 bases at J, with 12 bases in the middle. The CDR3 length is 15 residues. The CDR3 DNA reads as TGTGCCAGCAGCTCCTCGACAGGATCTAATGAAAAACTGTTTTTT. This gives the protein CASSSSTGSNEKLFF.

This clone was counted only a few times. Other DNA sequences in the sample encode the same CDR3. The chain employs TRBV4-2 and TRBJ1-1; D not certain. The germline V and J ends were trimmed by 0 bases and 0 bases, with 8 bases remaining between them. The CDR3 length is 15 residues. Per germline, CDR1 LGHNA and CDR2 YNFKEQ. CDR3 region: CASSQEAGLNTEAFF. The CDR3 coding sequence is TGTGCCAGCAGCCAAGAGGCAGGCTTGAACACTGAAGCTTTCTTT.

V is TRBV5-1 and J is TRBJ1-2; TRBD1 aligns across 9 bases. CDR3 size: 13 residues. CDR1 SGHRS and CDR2 YFSETQ come from the germline V gene. The J segment lost 7 bases and the V segment lost 4 bases, leaving 5 bases of the junction unmatched. The CDR3 region has the DNA TGCGCCAGCAGCCCTACAGGGGGCGTTGGCTACACCTTC. Amino acid sequence: CASSPTGGVGYTF.

The V and J genes are TRBV5-1 and TRBJ1-1; D ambiguous. The CDR3 spans 12 residues. The V end was cut by 2 bases, the J end by 1 base, with 3 bases between. From germline, CDR1 is SGHRS and CDR2 YFSETQ. The CDR3 nucleotides are TGCGCCAGCAGCTTACAGAACACTGAAGCTTTCTTT. This encodes CASSLQNTEAFF.

This clone occurred once. DNA for the CDR3: TGTGCCAGCAGCCAGGGACAGGGGTGGAACTATGGCTACACCTTC. As protein: CASSQGQGWNYGYTF. This chain links TRBV2 with TRBJ1-2, with TRBD1 matching 10 bases. The CDR3 contains 15 residues. The V segment lost 6 bases and the J segment 2 bases; nucleotides outside the gene matches: 6. Germline loops: CDR1 SNHLY, CDR2 FYNNEI.

The chain couples TRBV4-1 to TRBJ1-1, with D unclear. The CDR3 is 14 residues long. V lost 0 bases and J lost 2, with 7 bases in between. Germline V gene lookup returns CDR1 MGHRA and CDR2 YSYEKL. CDR3 DNA sequence: TGCGCCAGCAGCCAAGATACGAGTAACACTGAAGCTTTCTTT. Protein sequence: CASSQDTSNTEAFF.

CDR3 DNA: TGCAGCGTTGACGGGACACGGAATGAGCAGTTCTTC. It specifies CSVDGTRNEQFF. The rearrangement joins TRBV29-1 to TRBJ2-1, with D perhaps TRBD1 (6 bases). The CDR3 has 12 residues. Germline CDR1 and CDR2: SQVTM and ANQGSEA. V was shortened by 3 bases and J by 7 bases, with 10 bases between the two germline ends.

This clone was picked up many times. V usage is TRBV19 and J usage is TRBJ1-5; D is perhaps TRBD1 (5 bases). Germline lookup yields CDR1 LNHDA and CDR2 SQIVND (reference sequence). This CDR3 has 14 residues. Between the trimmed V and J ends, which lost 3 bases and 7 bases, there was a span of 13 bases. The CDR3 sequence is CASSIGQGGQPQHF. The CDR3 coding sequence is TGTGCCAGTAGTATCGGGCAGGGTGGACAGCCCCAGCATTTT. The complete variable domain, with remaining parts taken from reference TRBV19 and TRBJ1-5, reads DGGITQSPKYLFRKEGQNVTLSCEQNLNHDAMYWYRQDPGQGLRLIYYSQIVNDFQKGDIAEGYSVSREKKESFPLTVTSAQKNPTAFYLCASSIGQGGQPQHFGDGTRLSIL.

The chain combines TRBV20-1 with TRBJ1-5; TRBD1 agrees at 7 bases. The germline V gene has CDR1 DFQATT and CDR2 SNEGSKA (reference sequence). V lost 5 bases and J lost 5; bases outside the gene matches: 0. This CDR3 contains 11 residues. The CDR3 region is CSAQGDQPQHF. CDR3 sequence (DNA): TGCAGTGCTCAGGGGGATCAGCCCCAGCATTTT.

This CDR3 reads CASSQVGRPSGNTIYF. CDR3 DNA: TGCGCCAGCAGCCAAGTGGGGAGACCCTCTGGAAACACCATATATTTT. The chain couples TRBV4-1 to TRBJ1-3; D unresolved. V shed 1 base and J shed 0 bases, with 10 bases lying between them. Per germline, CDR1 MGHRA and CDR2 YSYEKL. The CDR3 length is 16 residues.

The genes are TRBV5-1 and TRBJ1-5; a weak D match, TRBD1 (6 bases). V lost 0 bases to trimming and J lost 5 bases, with 9 bases between them. CDR1 and CDR2 (germline): SGHRS, YFSETQ. CDR3 length: 14 amino acids. The CDR3 DNA reads TGCGCCAGCAGCTTGGAGGGGGTGGATCAGCCCCAGCATTTT. Its protein product is CASSLEGVDQPQHF.

This chain connects TRBV6-2 or TRBV6-3 to TRBJ2-7; possibly TRBD2 for D (5 bases). The germline CDR1 and CDR2 sequences are MNHEY and SVGEGT. CDR3 size: 17 residues. V lost 5 bases to trimming and J lost 1 base, with 21 bases between them. CDR3 sequence reads: CASSPLGRRGPSYEQYF. CDR3 DNA: TGTGCCAGCAGTCCCCTAGGTCGCAGAGGGCCATCCTACGAGCAGTACTTC.

The chain is built from TRBV9 and TRBJ2-3, with a weak D call TRBD1 (5 bases). This CDR3 region has 15 residues. The germline V gene encodes CDR1 SGDLS and CDR2 YYNGEE. Trimming took off 0 bases at V and 2 bases at J, with 10 bases between the two ends. The DNA of the CDR3 is TGTGCCAGCAGCGTAGCAGGGTGGGACACAGATACGCAGTATTTT. Translated: CASSVAGWDTDTQYF.

The chain recombines TRBV19 with TRBJ1-2; no definite D call. Trimming cost V 7 bases and J 4 bases, with 16 bases left between them. CDR1 and CDR2 from the germline V gene are LNHDA and SQIVND (reference sequence). The CDR3 loop spans 14 amino acids. The CDR3 sequence is CASKEDPTPYGYTF. DNA for the CDR3: TGTGCCAGTAAGGAGGACCCGACACCCTATGGCTACACCTTC. Full variable domain (rest looked up from reference TRBV19 and TRBJ1-2): DGGITQSPKYLFRKEGQNVTLSCEQNLNHDAMYWYRQDPGQGLRLIYYSQIVNDFQKGDIAEGYSVSREKKESFPLTVTSAQKNPTAFYLCASKEDPTPYGYTFGSGTRLTVV.

V and J are TRBV6-5 and TRBJ1-2; tentatively, D is TRBD1 (6 bases). This CDR3 has 12 residues. V was cut by 4 bases and J by 8 bases, with 11 bases left in between. Germline CDR1 reads MNHEY; CDR2 reads SVGAGI. As DNA, the CDR3 is TGTGCCAGCAGTTCGTCAGGGGAGGGCTACACCTTC. Translating it yields CASSSSGEGYTF.